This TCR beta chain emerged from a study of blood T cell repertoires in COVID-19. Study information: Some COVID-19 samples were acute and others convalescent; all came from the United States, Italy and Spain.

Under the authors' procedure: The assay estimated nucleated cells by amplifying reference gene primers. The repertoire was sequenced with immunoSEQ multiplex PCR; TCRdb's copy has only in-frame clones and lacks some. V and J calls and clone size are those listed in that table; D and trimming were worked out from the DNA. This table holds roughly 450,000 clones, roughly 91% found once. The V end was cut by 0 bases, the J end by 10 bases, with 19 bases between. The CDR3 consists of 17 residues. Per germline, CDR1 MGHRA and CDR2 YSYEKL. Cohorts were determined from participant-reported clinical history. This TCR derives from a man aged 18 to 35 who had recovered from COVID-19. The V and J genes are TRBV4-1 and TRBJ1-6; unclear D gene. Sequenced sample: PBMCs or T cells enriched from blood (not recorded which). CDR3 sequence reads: CASSQELAGAFLSPLHF. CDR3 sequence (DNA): TGCGCCAGCAGCCAAGAGTTGGCAGGTGCCTTTCTCTCACCCCTCCACTTT.